Listed here are 23 T cell receptor beta chains from one sample, sequenced in a study of blood T cell repertoires in COVID-19. Assay: immunoSEQ multiplex PCR; the TCRdb copy retains only in-frame clones and omits some. The repertoire includes some 20,000 clones, around 83% of them detected once, and roughly 11% sits in the top ten. Sequencing was done on a sample of peripheral blood. The receptors originated from a human donor in a cohort sampled during active COVID-19.

The chain employs TRBV19 and TRBJ2-3; TRBD1 is a possible D gene (6 bases). Trimming removed 4 bases from V and 0 bases from J, with 14 bases in between. The germline V gene has CDR1 LNHDA and CDR2 SQIVND (reference sequence). The CDR3 contains 16 residues. The DNA of the CDR3 is TGTGCCAGTAGTACGCCAGGGGTTCGTAGCACAGATACGCAGTATTTT. Translation gives CASSTPGVRSTDTQYF.

The chain recombines TRBV2 with TRBJ1-1; D is unresolved. V shed 10 bases and J shed 5 bases, with 17 bases lying between them. Looked up from germline, CDR1 is SNHLY and CDR2 is FYNNEI. The CDR3 has 13 amino acids. The CDR3 region has the DNA TGTGCCACCGCACCGAGAGGGTGGACTGAAGCTTTCTTT. The encoded protein is CATAPRGWTEAFF.

This clone was picked up one time. This rearrangement joins TRBV7-8 to TRBJ2-7; 8 positions agree with TRBD2. The CDR3 is 15 residues long. Germline V gives CDR1 SGHVS, CDR2 FQNEAQ. After removal of 5 bases from V and 6 bases from J, the junction contained 12 bases not matched to a gene. DNA of the CDR3: TGTGCCAGCAGCGCAACCGGGACTAGAATCTCCGAGCAGTACTTC. This codes for CASSATGTRISEQYF.

The rearrangement uses TRBV10-3 and TRBJ2-3, with 10 bases identical to TRBD1. The CDR3 totals 13 residues. Germline trimming cut 8 bases from V and 4 bases from J; bases unmatched to any gene: 3. The V gene's germline CDR1 is ENHRY and CDR2 SYGVKD. The CDR3 sequence: CAIGTGDPDTQYF. CDR3 bases: TGTGCCATCGGGACAGGGGATCCAGATACGCAGTATTTT.

This rearrangement joins TRBV5-1 to TRBJ2-3; possible D gene TRBD2, 5 bases. The germline V gene has CDR1 SGHRS and CDR2 YFSETQ. This CDR3 has 14 residues. Trimming stripped 4 bases from V and 9 bases from J, with 18 bases between. CDR3 DNA sequence: TGCGCCAGCAGCCCCGGACTTCGACCCGACACGCAGTATTTT. The encoded protein is CASSPGLRPDTQYF.

The CDR3 bases are TGTGCCAGCAGACTAAGACTAGCGTCCTACGAGCAGTACTTC. This gives the protein CASRLRLASYEQYF. The chain combines TRBV2 with TRBJ2-7; 8 nucleotides align to TRBD2. The CDR3 has 14 amino acids. Germline lookup yields CDR1 SNHLY and CDR2 FYNNEI. The ends lost 6 bases at V and 1 base at J; junction bases unmatched: 5.

This clone was found once. The chain couples TRBV10-3 to TRBJ1-5; D might be TRBD1 (6 bases). This CDR3 region has 14 residues. V lost 5 bases, J lost 1 base, and 9 bases lay in between. Looked up from germline, CDR1 is ENHRY and CDR2 is SYGVKD. CDR3 sequence: CAISSGTSNQPQHF. DNA for the CDR3: TGTGCCATCAGTTCCGGGACAAGCAATCAGCCCCAGCATTTT.

The V gene is TRBV28, the J gene TRBJ1-4, with D possibly being TRBD1 (6 bases). The CDR3 loop spans 15 amino acids. Germline V gene lookup returns CDR1 MDHEN and CDR2 SYDVKM. V lost 1 base and J lost 6, with 12 bases in between. The CDR3 DNA follows: TGTGCCAGCAGTTTATATCTGGGGGCGGATGAAAAACTGTTTTTT. This gives the protein CASSLYLGADEKLFF.

This chain links TRBV7-3 with TRBJ2-2; the match to TRBD2 covers 11 bases. Germline CDR1 SGHTA, CDR2 FQGTGA. The V segment lost 0 bases and the J segment 4 bases; nucleotides outside the gene matches: 4. CDR3 length: 17 amino acids. The CDR3 spells CASSLTPGTSGTGELFF. CDR3 bases: TGTGCCAGCAGCTTAACCCCCGGGACTAGCGGCACCGGGGAGCTGTTTTTT. The full variable domain, with the rest looked up from reference TRBV7-3 and TRBJ2-2, is GAGVSQTPSNKVTEKGKYVELRCDPISGHTALYWYRQSLGQGPEFLIYFQGTGAADDSGLPNDRFFAVRPEGSVSTLKIQRTERGDSAVYLCASSLTPGTSGTGELFFGEGSRLTVL.

The rearrangement links TRBV5-1 to TRBJ1-2, with TRBD1 matching 10 bases. CDR1 is SGHRS and CDR2 is YFSETQ in the germline V gene. V shed 5 bases and J 3 bases; nucleotides not matched to a gene: 4. The CDR3 covers 14 residues. CDR3 sequence: CASRQDRGDYGYTF. CDR3 nucleotide sequence: TGCGCCAGCAGGCAGGACAGGGGGGACTATGGCTACACCTTC.

The rearrangement uses TRBV7-2 and TRBJ2-3, with 12 bases aligning to TRBD2. With 5 bases clipped from V and 4 bases from J, the junction kept 4 bases outside the gene matches. Germline CDR1 SGHTA, CDR2 FQGNSA. The CDR3 has 15 residues. CDR3 in DNA: TGTGCCAGCAGCCCGACTAGCGGGAGAGCAGATACGCAGTATTTT. Encoded protein: CASSPTSGRADTQYF.

By share of the sample, this clone is medium-sized. The chain has TRBV4-1 and TRBJ1-6, with D tentatively TRBD1 (5 bases). V was shortened by 0 bases and J by 12 bases, with 24 bases between the two germline ends. Germline lookup yields CDR1 MGHRA and CDR2 YSYEKL. CDR3 length equals 18 residues. CDR3 DNA: TGCGCCAGCAGCCAAGATCGTGAAGGCAGGGCCTCCTTCGAACCCCTCCACTTT. Its translation: CASSQDREGRASFEPLHF.

The chain's CDR3 is CASSGGQGFTDTQYF. Written as DNA, the CDR3 is TGTGCCAGCAGCGGGGGACAGGGATTCACAGATACGCAGTATTTT. The chain uses TRBV9 and TRBJ2-3, with 9 bases that match TRBD1. With 3 bases clipped from V and 2 bases from J, the junction kept 4 bases outside the gene matches. This CDR3 is 15 amino acids long. Looked up from germline, CDR1 is SGDLS and CDR2 is YYNGEE.

The V gene is TRBV19, the J gene TRBJ2-4; D perhaps matches TRBD2 (6 bases). The germline CDR1 and CDR2 sequences are LNHDA and SQIVND (reference sequence). V was pared by 1 base and J by 0 bases, with 13 bases between. This CDR3 spans 17 amino acids. As DNA, the CDR3 is TGTGCCAGTAGTATAGTTGTCGGGGGTTTAGCCAAAAACATTCAGTACTTC. Translated: CASSIVVGGLAKNIQYF.

The chain employs TRBV28 and TRBJ1-5; no clear D. Per the germline V gene, CDR1 is MDHEN and CDR2 is SYDVKM. The CDR3 spans 14 residues. V shed 3 bases and J shed 4 bases, with 10 bases lying between them. CDR3 amino acids: CASSFPGVNQPQHF. CDR3 nucleotides: TGTGCCAGCAGTTTTCCGGGAGTTAATCAGCCCCAGCATTTT.

The chain employs TRBV29-1 and TRBJ2-1; weak D call: TRBD2 (7 bases). Between the trimmed V and J ends, which lost 6 bases and 5 bases, there was a span of 17 bases. The CDR3 totals 14 residues. CDR1 is SQVTM and CDR2 is ANQGSEA in the germline V gene. In DNA form, the CDR3 reads TGCAGCGTCTTAGGGGAGGGGGGGCACAATGAGCAGTTCTTC. Translating gives CSVLGEGGHNEQFF.

V and J are TRBV7-9 and TRBJ2-3; D remains unclear. This CDR3 contains 15 residues. Germline V gene lookup returns CDR1 SEHNR and CDR2 FQNEAQ (reference sequence). With 1 base removed from V and 2 bases from J, the gap between germline ends came to 10 bases. CDR3 loop: CASSLVLHATDTQYF. In nucleotides, the CDR3 is TGTGCCAGCAGCTTAGTATTACACGCCACAGATACGCAGTATTTT.

V and J are TRBV11-2 and TRBJ1-1, with a weak D call TRBD1 (5 bases). CDR1 SGHAT and CDR2 FQNNGV come from the germline V gene. This CDR3 spans 13 amino acids. V lost 2 bases, J lost 5 bases, and 9 bases lay in between. The CDR3 loop is CASSLSQGTEAFF. CDR3 in DNA: TGTGCCAGCAGCTTATCCCAGGGTACTGAAGCTTTCTTT.

This clone was recorded a few times. V is TRBV13 and J is TRBJ2-1, with D maybe TRBD1 (5 bases). CDR3 length equals 16 residues. Germline CDR1 reads PRHDT; CDR2 reads FYEKMQ (reference sequence). Trimming shortened V by 4 bases and J by 6 bases, and 19 bases separated the two germline ends. The chain's CDR3 is CASSSNTGRVSNEQFF. CDR3 sequence (DNA): TGTGCCAGCAGCTCGAATACAGGCAGGGTGAGCAATGAGCAGTTCTTC.

The chain joins TRBV6-5 to TRBJ2-3; no definite D call. Per germline, CDR1 MNHEY and CDR2 SVGAGI. This CDR3 region has 14 residues. Trimming shortened V by 7 bases and J by 2 bases, and 13 bases separated the two germline ends. The CDR3 coding sequence is TGTGCCAGCACTCAGGAAGCTTTCACAGATACGCAGTATTTT. Translating it yields CASTQEAFTDTQYF.

The V and J genes are TRBV6-6 and TRBJ2-7, with 7 bases identical to TRBD1. Trimming at V came to 5 bases and at J to 1 base, leaving 11 bases not matched to a gene. Germline loops: CDR1 MNHNY, CDR2 SVGAGI (reference sequence). The CDR3 length is 16 residues. The CDR3 protein is CASSPAGTEISYEQYF. The CDR3 bases are TGTGCCAGCAGTCCCGCAGGGACAGAAATATCCTACGAGCAGTACTTC.

The chain has TRBV6-6 and TRBJ1-5; 8 positions agree with TRBD1. Germline values: CDR1 MNHNY, CDR2 SVGAGI (reference sequence). The CDR3 sequence is 15 residues long. With V trimmed by 4 bases and J by 2 bases, 4 bases remained unmatched. CDR3 sequence reads: CASSSQGAGNQPQHF. The CDR3, as DNA: TGTGCCAGCAGTTCCCAGGGGGCGGGCAATCAGCCCCAGCATTTT.

The sample holds a few counts of this clone. CDR3 loop: CASSEPGQGDQPQHF. CDR3 nucleotide sequence: TGTGCCAGCAGTGAGCCGGGACAGGGGGATCAGCCCCAGCATTTT. This chain joins TRBV6-1 and TRBJ1-5, with 11 bases identical to TRBD1. CDR3 length: 15 residues. The germline V gene has CDR1 MNHNS and CDR2 SASEGT. V dropped 3 bases and J dropped 5; count of bases not matched to a gene: 3.